The 23 T cell receptor beta chains given below trace back to one sample, sequenced in a study of blood T cells in healthy people across ages. Alongside a J-beta primer mix, a sample-barcoded 5' primer served in a second PCR lasting 7 to 11 cycles. TCRdb analysed the 5' RACE reads with MiXCR anew, one entry per CDR3 protein. This sample yields just over 800,000 distinct CDR3 sequences, of which around two thirds are seen a single time; 25% to 35% belongs to the top ten. Sequenced sample: blood. The receptors stem from a man aged 25-45 years in good health.

This rearrangement joins TRBV4-2 to TRBJ2-3; the match to TRBD2 covers 9 bases. In germline, CDR1 is LGHNA, CDR2 YNFKEQ. J gave up 2 bases and V 0 bases, and 3 bases lay outside the gene matches. CDR3 length equals 16 residues. CDR3 region: CASSQEAGGITDTQYF. CDR3 bases: TGTGCCAGCAGCCAAGAAGCGGGGGGAATCACAGATACGCAGTATTTT.

Comment on this clonotype: The junction does not match germline at one end; this may be a read error. The chain recombines TRBV28 with TRBJ2-1, with a tentative D call TRBD1 (5 bases). Germline CDR1 is MDHEN and CDR2 is SYDVKM. The CDR3 sequence is 14 residues long. The CDR3 nucleotides read TGTGCCAACAGTCCCACTACAGGTTACAATGAGCAGTTCTTC. As protein: CANSPTTGYNEQFF. The full variable domain, its missing parts supplied by reference TRBV28 and TRBJ2-1, is DVKVTQSSRYLVKRTGEKVFLECVQDMDHENMFWYRQDPGLGLRLIYFSYDVKMKEKGDIPEGYSVSREKKERFSLILESASTNQTSMYLCANSPTTGYNEQFFGPGTRLTVL.

The chain couples TRBV4-3 to TRBJ1-1, with D unclear. Trimming left V 0 bases short and J 0 bases short, with 14 bases between. The CDR3 extends over 17 amino acids. Germline CDR1 reads LGHNA; CDR2 reads YSLEER. This chain's CDR3 is CASSQDDLGIMNTEAFF. CDR3 in DNA: TGCGCCAGCAGCCAAGACGATTTGGGCATCATGAACACTGAAGCTTTCTTT.

CDR3 bases: TGCAGCGTTGCTTTTGGGGACTCAAGCTCTGGGGCCAACGTCCTGACTTTC. Translating it yields CSVAFGDSSSGANVLTF. The V call is TRBV29-1, the J call TRBJ2-6; perhaps TRBD2 as D (6 bases). With 4 bases removed from V and 0 bases from J, the gap between germline ends came to 16 bases. CDR3 size: 17 residues. From germline, CDR1 is SQVTM and CDR2 ANQGSEA.

The J gene is TRBJ2-1, the V gene TRBV7-2; 8 bases map to TRBD2. The CDR3 consists of 13 residues. Germline values: CDR1 SGHTA, CDR2 FQGNSA. V trimming: 6 bases; J trimming: 8 bases; junction bases outside the gene matches: 6. CDR3 protein: CASSSYSGDEQFF. For the CDR3, the DNA is TGTGCCAGCAGTTCCTATAGCGGGGATGAGCAGTTCTTC.

The chain uses TRBV15 and TRBJ2-1; TRBD2 aligns across 7 bases. This CDR3 spans 16 amino acids. J gave up 2 bases and V 0 bases, and 4 bases lay outside the gene matches. Germline V gene data show CDR1 as LNHNV and CDR2 as YYDKDF (reference sequence). The CDR3, as DNA: TGTGCCACCAGCAGAGATCCTAGCGGTGCCTACAATGAGCAGTTCTTC. Residues: CATSRDPSGAYNEQFF.

The gene calls are TRBV20-1 and TRBJ1-5; TRBD1 is a possible D gene (5 bases). The germline V and J ends were trimmed by 3 bases and 4 bases, with 13 bases remaining between them. The CDR3 covers 14 residues. Germline loops: CDR1 DFQATT, CDR2 SNEGSKA (reference sequence). This chain's CDR3 is CSARENRINQPQHF. DNA of the CDR3: TGCAGTGCTAGGGAAAACAGGATAAATCAGCCCCAGCATTTT.

The V and J genes are TRBV7-9 and TRBJ2-3, with 10 bases matching TRBD1. Trimming removed 5 bases from V and 0 bases from J; junction bases left unmatched: 5. CDR3 length: 16 residues. Germline lookup yields CDR1 SEHNR and CDR2 FQNEAQ (reference sequence). The CDR3 protein is CASSPDRGHSTDTQYF. The CDR3 region has the DNA TGTGCCAGCAGCCCCGACAGGGGGCATAGCACAGATACGCAGTATTTT.

About this clonotype itself: At one end, the junction sequence differs from germline, possibly due to a read error. This chain links TRBV7-3 with TRBJ2-7; TRBD2 agrees at 9 bases. The end of the DNA fits TRBJ2-5 better, so the J call may be wrong. This CDR3 has 15 residues. Germline V gives CDR1 SGHTA, CDR2 FQGTGA. Here the CDR3 reads CASGLQRGAAETQYF. The CDR3 region has the DNA TGTGCCAGCGGCTTGCAGCGGGGGGCCGCGGAGACCCAGTACTTC.

The chain uses TRBV4-3 and TRBJ2-7, with 9 bases fitting TRBD1. The J call may be faulty, since TRBJ2-5 better matches the DNA end. CDR3 length equals 15 residues. Looked up from germline, CDR1 is LGHNA and CDR2 is YSLEER. DNA of the CDR3: TGCGCCAGCAGTCAAAGAGGACAGGGGAGAAAGACCCAGTACTTC. It is translated as CASSQRGQGRKTQYF.

On this clonotype: The germline gene is not matched at one end of the junction; a read error may be the cause. V usage is TRBV6-5 and J usage is TRBJ2-4; the D gene is possibly TRBD2 (6 bases). This CDR3 is built from 14 residues. Germline CDR1 and CDR2: MNHEY and SVGAGI. CDR3 DNA: TGTGCCGGCAGCACCGGAGGAGGGCGAAACATTCAGTACTTC. As protein: CAGSTGGGRNIQYF.

The genes are TRBV14 and TRBJ2-5; no reliable D call. With the DNA end fitting TRBJ2-7 better, the J assignment may be wrong. CDR3 length equals 12 residues. The germline CDR1 and CDR2 sequences are SGHDN and FVKESK. The CDR3 reads CASSQSWPEQYF. The CDR3 DNA sequence: TGTGCCAGCAGCCAAAGTTGGCCCGAGCAGTACTTC.

V gene TRBV4-2 combines with J gene TRBJ2-3; 7 bases fit TRBD1. V lost 3 bases and J lost 0; bases outside the gene matches: 3. CDR1 is LGHNA and CDR2 is YNFKEQ in the germline V gene. This CDR3 is 15 amino acids long. The CDR3 nucleotides read TGTGCCAGCAGCCAGGGACAGCAGAGCACAGATACGCAGTATTTT. Translated: CASSQGQQSTDTQYF.

V gene TRBV7-2 combines with J gene TRBJ2-3; 7 positions match TRBD2. After removal of 5 bases from V and 5 bases from J, the junction contained 4 bases not matched to a gene. Germline V gives CDR1 SGHTA, CDR2 FQGNSA. The CDR3 spans 13 residues. The CDR3 is CASSPGGKDTQYF. The CDR3 DNA is TGTGCCAGCAGCCCGGGGGGTAAAGATACGCAGTATTTT.

The chain employs TRBV5-1 and TRBJ2-5, with TRBD2 identical over 7 bases. The CDR3 runs 16 residues. From germline, CDR1 is SGHRS and CDR2 YFSETQ. V gave up 0 bases and J gave up 11 bases; unmatched junction bases: 16. The CDR3 protein is CASSLGAGMGYNEQYF. In DNA, the CDR3 is TGCGCCAGCAGCTTGGGAGCGGGGATGGGTTACAATGAGCAGTACTTC. Complete variable domain (other parts from reference TRBV5-1 and TRBJ2-5): KAGVTQTPRYLIKTRGQQVTLSCSPISGHRSVSWYQQTPGQGLQFLFEYFSETQRNKGNFPGRFSGRQFSNSRSEMNVSTLELGDSALYLCASSLGAGMGYNEQYFGPGTRLLVL.

This chain joins TRBV6-2 or TRBV6-3 and TRBJ1-2; possibly TRBD1 for D (6 bases). V lost 8 bases to trimming and J lost 2 bases, with 36 bases between them. This CDR3 comprises 21 residues. Germline V gives CDR1 MNHEY, CDR2 SVGEGT. CDR3 nucleotides: TGTGCCAGCCAGTACCCAGTGCCAGCAGTTCCACGGACAGCGACAAACTATGGCTACACCTTC. Translation: CASQYPVPAVPRTATNYGYTF.

This clonotype was seen a handful of times. The chain is built from TRBV4-3 and TRBJ2-2; D gene ambiguous. The CDR3 sequence is 15 residues long. Per germline, CDR1 LGHNA and CDR2 YSLEER. V gave up 1 base and J gave up 4 bases, with 10 bases separating them. The CDR3 sequence is CASSQGNAGTGELFF. The CDR3, as DNA: TGCGCCAGCAGCCAAGGGAATGCAGGCACCGGGGAGCTGTTTTTT.

V is TRBV7-2 and J is TRBJ1-2, with D unclear. V was clipped by 5 bases and J by 9 bases, with 16 bases between them. The germline V gene encodes CDR1 SGHTA and CDR2 FQGNSA. The CDR3 sequence is 13 residues long. CDR3 region: CASSPRADGSYTF. The DNA for the CDR3 is TGTGCCAGCAGCCCCCGGGCCGACGGCAGCTACACCTTC. The entire variable domain, with the rest obtained from reference TRBV7-2 and TRBJ1-2, is as follows: GAGVSQSPSNKVTEKGKDVELRCDPISGHTALYWYRQSLGQGLEFLIYFQGNSAPDKSGLPSDRFSAERTGGSVSTLTIQRTQQEDSAVYLCASSPRADGSYTFGSGTRLTVV.

The chain joins TRBV12-3 or TRBV12-4 to TRBJ1-6, with D possibly matching TRBD1 (5 bases). Trimming stripped 5 bases from V and 14 bases from J, with 13 bases between. The CDR3 has 12 amino acids. The CDR3 nucleotides read TGTGCCAGCAGTCCCGAGGGAGGGGCCCTCCACTTT. Its translation is CASSPEGGALHF.

The chain recombines TRBV9 with TRBJ1-4, with a tentative D call TRBD1 (6 bases). This CDR3 has 15 residues. The ends were cut back, 4 bases at V and 9 bases at J, with 19 bases in the middle. The germline V gene encodes CDR1 SGDLS and CDR2 YYNGEE. CDR3 region: CASSPEGDLRQKLFF. The CDR3 bases are TGTGCCAGCAGCCCAGAGGGGGACCTAAGGCAAAAACTGTTTTTT.

This clonotype has more than one count but fewer than ten. The chain joins TRBV12-3 or TRBV12-4 to TRBJ2-7; D might be TRBD2 (8 bases). The J call may be mistaken, given a closer DNA end match to TRBJ2-5. The CDR3 spans 12 residues. The CDR3 protein is CATGGGSETQYF. CDR3 DNA: TGTGCCACGGGAGGGGGCTCGGAGACCCAGTACTTC.

Concerning this clonotype itself: One end of the junction varies from germline; a read error may be responsible. The rearrangement links TRBV6-2 or TRBV6-3 to TRBJ2-6; 8 bases are a match to TRBD1. Germline V lookup: CDR1 MNHEY, CDR2 SVGEGT. This CDR3 has 14 amino acids. The CDR3 protein is CASLRNRGNNALTF. The CDR3 nucleotides are TGTGCCAGCCTTCGGAACAGGGGGAACAACGCCCTGACTTTC.

V is TRBV28 and J is TRBJ2-2; 9 nucleotides line up with TRBD2. Germline assignment: CDR1 MDHEN and CDR2 SYDVKM. This CDR3 contains 17 residues. Trimming at V came to 5 bases and at J to 0 bases, leaving 7 bases not matched to a gene. CDR3 region: CASSGEIAGANTGELFF. The CDR3 DNA follows: TGTGCCAGCAGTGGGGAGATAGCGGGGGCGAACACCGGGGAGCTGTTTTTT.